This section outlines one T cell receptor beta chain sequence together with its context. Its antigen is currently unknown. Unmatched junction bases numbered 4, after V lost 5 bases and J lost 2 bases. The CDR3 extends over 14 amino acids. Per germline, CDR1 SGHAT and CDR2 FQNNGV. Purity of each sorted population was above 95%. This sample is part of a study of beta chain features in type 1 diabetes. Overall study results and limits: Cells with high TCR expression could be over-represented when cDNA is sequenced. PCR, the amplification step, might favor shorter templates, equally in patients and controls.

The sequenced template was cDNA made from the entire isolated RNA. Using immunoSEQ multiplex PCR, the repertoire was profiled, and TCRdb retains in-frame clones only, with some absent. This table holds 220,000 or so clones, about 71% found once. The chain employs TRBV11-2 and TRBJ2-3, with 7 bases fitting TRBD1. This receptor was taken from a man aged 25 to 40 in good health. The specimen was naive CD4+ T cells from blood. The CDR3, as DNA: TGTGCCAGCAGCGTTACAGGGGTCACAGATACGCAGTATTTT. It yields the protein CASSVTGVTDTQYF.